The rows below give T cell receptor beta chains drawn from one sample of a study of T-cell reconstitution after alpha-beta-depleted transplantation in children. TCRdb re-analysed the PCR reads in MiXCR, keeping a single row per CDR3 protein. The table lists hundreds of thousands of distinct CDR3 sequences, around a tenth of them singletons. The material was peripheral blood, obtained 180 days after TCRalphabeta/CD19-depleted stem cell transplant. These receptors were obtained from a male patient between 2 and 9 years old who had a stem cell transplant for chronic granulomatous disease, so the T cells may come from the graft donor. CDR3s include the opening cysteine and the closing phenylalanine or tryptophan. A D gene is named only where the DNA matches it firmly. A clone size is listed for some rows: how often the clone was seen (once, few, many), or a class if it is expanded.

cdr3_aa: CAWVLENEKLFF; cdr3_nt: TGTGCCTGGGTTTTGGAGAATGAAAAACTGTTTTTT; v_call: TRBV7-9; d_call: .; clone_size: .; j_call: TRBJ1-4
cdr3_aa: CASSRAIEQFF; cdr3_nt: TGTGCCAGCAGCCGAGCTATTGAGCAGTTCTTC; v_call: TRBV5-5; d_call: .; clone_size: many; j_call: TRBJ2-1
cdr3_aa: CASSQEAGGLSTDTQYF; cdr3_nt: TGTGCCAGCAGCCAAGAGGCAGGGGGCCTCTCCACAGATACGCAGTATTTT; v_call: TRBV3-1; d_call: TRBD1; clone_size: few; j_call: TRBJ2-3
cdr3_aa: CASSDSWTQETQYF; cdr3_nt: TGTGCCAGCAGTGATTCCTGGACCCAAGAGACCCAGTACTTC; v_call: TRBV25-1; d_call: .; clone_size: many; j_call: TRBJ2-5
cdr3_aa: CASSFTSGPSYEQYF; cdr3_nt: TGCGCCAGCAGCTTTACTAGCGGGCCTTCCTACGAGCAGTACTTC; v_call: TRBV5-1; d_call: TRBD2; clone_size: many; j_call: TRBJ2-7
cdr3_aa: CASSLGGQISTDTQYF; cdr3_nt: TGTGCCAGCAGCCTCGGAGGACAGATTAGCACAGATACGCAGTATTTT; v_call: TRBV14; d_call: .; clone_size: few; j_call: TRBJ2-3
cdr3_aa: CCASGARVAKNIQYF; cdr3_nt: TGCTGTGCTAGTGGGGCAAGGGTAGCCAAAAACATTCAGTACTTC; v_call: TRBV20-1; d_call: .; clone_size: .; j_call: TRBJ2-4
cdr3_aa: CASSLSGLAGGQYNEQFF; cdr3_nt: TGTGCCAGCAGTTTAAGTGGACTAGCGGGAGGTCAATACAATGAGCAGTTCTTC; v_call: TRBV12-3/TRBV12-4; d_call: TRBD2; clone_size: .; j_call: TRBJ2-1
cdr3_aa: CASSLSRPSQETQYF; cdr3_nt: TGTGCCAGCAGCTTATCCCGGCCCTCCCAAGAGACCCAGTACTTC; v_call: TRBV11-2; d_call: .; clone_size: many; j_call: TRBJ2-5
cdr3_aa: CASTSGRRKTETQYF; cdr3_nt: TGTGCCAGCACCTCTGGAAGGCGGAAGACAGAGACCCAGTACTTC; v_call: TRBV28; d_call: .; clone_size: many; j_call: TRBJ2-5
cdr3_aa: CSAPDNYEQYF; cdr3_nt: TGCAGTGCTCCCGACAACTACGAGCAGTACTTC; v_call: TRBV20-1; d_call: .; clone_size: .; j_call: TRBJ2-7
cdr3_aa: CASSLGLAGGVRSKGQFF; cdr3_nt: TGTGCCAGCAGCTTAGGTTTAGCGGGAGGGGTACGGTCTAAGGGGCAGTTCTTC; v_call: TRBV11-2; d_call: TRBD2; clone_size: many; j_call: TRBJ2-1
cdr3_aa: CASSLLLDNEQFF; cdr3_nt: TGCGCCAGCAGCCTCCTTTTGGACAATGAGCAGTTCTTC; v_call: TRBV5-1; d_call: .; clone_size: many; j_call: TRBJ2-1
cdr3_aa: CAISDVPDRTYGYTF; cdr3_nt: TGTGCCATCAGTGACGTACCGGACCGGACCTATGGCTACACCTTC; v_call: TRBV10-3; d_call: .; clone_size: many; j_call: TRBJ1-2
cdr3_aa: CASSLRRYTDTQYF; cdr3_nt: TGCGCCAGCAGTTTGCGACGATATACAGATACGCAGTATTTT; v_call: TRBV5-1; d_call: .; clone_size: many; j_call: TRBJ2-3
cdr3_aa: CASSSLQGTGELFF; cdr3_nt: TGTGCCAGCTCGTCCTTACAGGGCACCGGGGAGCTGTTTTTT; v_call: TRBV18; d_call: .; clone_size: many; j_call: TRBJ2-2
cdr3_aa: CASSHRLLPQETQYF; cdr3_nt: TGTGCTAGCAGCCACAGACTACTTCCACAAGAGACCCAGTACTTC; v_call: TRBV7-7; d_call: .; clone_size: few; j_call: TRBJ2-5
cdr3_aa: CASSLTSGSYNEQFF; cdr3_nt: TGTGCCAGCAGCTTGACTAGCGGGAGTTACAATGAGCAGTTCTTC; v_call: TRBV5-5; d_call: TRBD2; clone_size: many; j_call: TRBJ2-1
cdr3_aa: CASSWAGSSYGYTF; cdr3_nt: TGTGCCAGCAGTTGGGCAGGGAGTAGCTATGGCTACACCTTC; v_call: TRBV12-3/TRBV12-4; d_call: .; clone_size: many; j_call: TRBJ1-2
cdr3_aa: CASSRVGGSGNTIYF; cdr3_nt: TGTGCCAGCAGCAGAGTGGGGGGCTCTGGAAACACCATATATTTT; v_call: TRBV7-2; d_call: .; clone_size: many; j_call: TRBJ1-3
cdr3_aa: CASSQPGTGRRYTF; cdr3_nt: TGTGCCAGCAGCCAGCCCGGGACAGGGAGACGCTACACCTTC; v_call: TRBV11-2; d_call: TRBD1; clone_size: few; j_call: TRBJ1-2
cdr3_aa: CASSFGRQPEQYF; cdr3_nt: TGCGCCAGCAGCTTCGGACGCCAACCCGAGCAGTACTTC; v_call: TRBV5-1; d_call: .; clone_size: .; j_call: TRBJ2-7